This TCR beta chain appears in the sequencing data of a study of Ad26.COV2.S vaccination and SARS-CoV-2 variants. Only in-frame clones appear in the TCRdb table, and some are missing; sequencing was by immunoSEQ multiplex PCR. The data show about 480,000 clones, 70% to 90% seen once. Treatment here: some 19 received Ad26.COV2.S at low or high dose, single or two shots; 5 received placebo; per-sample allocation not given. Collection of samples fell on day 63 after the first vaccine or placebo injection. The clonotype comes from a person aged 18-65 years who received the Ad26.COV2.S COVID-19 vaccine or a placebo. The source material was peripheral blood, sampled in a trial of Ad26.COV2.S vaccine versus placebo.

The CDR3 spells CSVESGTGIGEQFF. The CDR3, as DNA: TGCAGCGTTGAATCCGGGACAGGGATAGGTGAGCAGTTCTTC. The genes are TRBV29-1 and TRBJ2-1, with 9 positions matching TRBD1. With 2 bases clipped from V and 9 bases from J, the junction kept 8 bases outside the gene matches. The CDR3 has 14 residues. Germline V gene lookup returns CDR1 SQVTM and CDR2 ANQGSEA.